What follows describes a single TCR beta chain. The antigen is not known. These data belong to a study of cytomegalovirus exposure and HLA in healthy donors. Study-level points and caveats: Specific recognition of CMV antigens was confirmed in vitro for a few chains (all CMV-associated). One later analysis, an examination of the 100 to 150 validation repertoires, found that first-cohort TCR clusters tended to co-occur in them.

Data came from immunoSEQ multiplex PCR; TCRdb stores just in-frame clones and leaves some out. The sample records some 38,000 clones, about 93% being singletons. J was trimmed by 4 bases and V by 2 bases; bases with no gene match: 3. Germline V gives CDR1 SGHTA, CDR2 FQGTGA. The CDR3 contains 16 residues. The receptor was derived from a man between 18 and 29 years old in good health and CMV-seronegative. J is TRBJ2-3 and V is TRBV7-3, with 13 bases that match TRBD2. Sequencing was carried out using PBMCs. The CDR3 sequence is CASSLGLAGVADTQYF. The CDR3 nucleotides read TGTGCCAGCAGCTTAGGACTAGCGGGAGTTGCAGATACGCAGTATTTT.